This TCR beta chain was documented in a study of blood T cells in healthy people across ages (dated by TCRdb to between 2014 and 2017). Background for the entire study: In model experiments, roughly one uniquely barcoded TCR beta cDNA molecule per two T cells was captured by template switching. The study analyzed two additional independent replicas of 1 million unique cDNA reads from the same blood draw for two donors, one aged 18 to 30 and one aged 80 or older. Using deep sequencing normalized with unique cDNA molecular identifiers, the study measured how TCR beta repertoire diversity changes with age. The donors were divided into four age groups: young (average around 17 years), middle-aged (over 35), aged (about 62) and long-lived (about 90). Results the study describes overall, beyond this receptor: Bulk unsorted PBMC profiling prevented conclusive comparison of naive and antigen-experienced compartments. There was a strong correlation between observed TCR beta diversity and the percentage of naive T cells measured by flow cytometry. Observed TCR beta diversity per million T cells fell roughly linearly with age, and a significant reduction was already apparent by age around 36. Compared with the aged group, the long-lived group had more naive CD4+ T cells, fewer expanded clones and increased TCR diversity, a pattern suggesting age selection. Estimates of total diversity based on one million sequenced T cells were regarded as lower bounds and as underestimates. The CMV infection status of donors was not known, potentially confounding age-related changes in expanded clonotypes.

As to this clonotype: The specificity of this receptor is unknown. Per-base quality was not reported, and no clone a single base away is much larger than it.

Systemically healthy Caucasian individuals from Russia, some 38 in total and aged about 6 to 95 years, were included as donors. Each donor gave around 9.8 milliliters of peripheral blood, collected into EDTA-treated Vacutainer tubes. PBMCs were isolated by Ficoll-Paque density-gradient centrifugation, with at least 6.5 million obtained per sample. Total RNA, at least 5 micrograms per sample, was extracted from PBMCs with Trizol reagent. For every donor, an aliquot of PBMCs went through flow cytometry to measure the percentages of naive CD45RAhigh/CD27high T cells. Reading the germline V gene gives CDR1 SGHRS and CDR2 YFSETQ. V gives up 4 bases and J gives up 5 bases, and the segment between their germline ends measures 21 bases. The CDR3 spans 16 residues, from the cysteine through the phenylalanine. Solely the CDR3 DNA is kept, with 48 bases framed from the first base. Library preparation used 5' RACE. Sequencing relied on an Illumina HiSeq 2500. A second PCR of roughly 6 to 11 cycles was run with a J-beta primer mix and a sample-barcoded 5' primer. A unique molecular identifier was introduced onto each TCR beta cDNA molecule by a template-switch 5' adaptor carrying 12 random nucleotides. Each sample yielded at least 2.5 million CDR3-containing paired-end reads. The Mint cDNA synthesis kit, primed by a TRBC-specific oligonucleotide, was used to synthesize first-strand cDNA from all RNA. After uracil-DNA glycosylase treatment, a first 18-cycle PCR used universal primers M1SS and BC2_uni_R on all cDNA. The original methods were these. For normalization, 1 million high-quality reads, each with a distinct molecular identifier, were randomly selected from each sample. Instead of being binned into consensus sequences, reads with shared molecular identifiers were discarded. CDR3 identification, clonotype clustering and error correction used MiTCR with a Q25 quality threshold and the strictest error-elimination algorithm. A nonparametric unseen species model using Euler transformation provided a lower-bound estimate of total TCR beta diversity. The raw public reads went through TCRdb reprocessing: fastp at Q25, MiXCR clone calling, in-frame beta chains kept. Each entry is one CDR3 protein sequence, shown with its most common DNA and genes. TCRdb, not the authors, supplied the V and J calls. This sample holds 900,000 to 950,000 distinct CDR3 sequences; roughly 28% were observed only once. The ten largest clonotypes hold 10% of the sample.

These data were likewise used in another study, on T cells of mothers and their children. In that second paper, the authors write: Nine systemically healthy Caucasian individuals served as donors, namely three mothers together with their six children. cDNA synthesis used all of the extracted RNA, with roughly 1.5 ug of RNA in each 15 ul reaction. Sample barcodes and 2-4 random nucleotides were added via the M1S primer in the second PCR. Over 8 million TCR beta CDR3 reads came from each mother, compared with millions of reads from each child. In both related and unrelated pairs, thymic selection shapes the output of TCR recombination in a similar way, with inherited differences having only a minor effect. Related mother-child pairs always showed normalized repertoire overlap that was slightly higher than in unrelated mother-child pairs, though the difference was never significant. No persistent microchimeric T cell clones were detected, at a sensitivity of approximately 110 clones per million clonotypes. Deep NGS was used in the study to compare the TCR beta repertoires of mothers and children and to look for features that separate related mother-child pairs from unrelated individuals. The mean age was approximately 41 +/- 4 years for the mothers and approximately 11 +/- 4 years for the children. After adapters were ligated using NEBNext reagents, the libraries underwent 100+100 nt paired-end sequencing on an Illumina HiSeq 2000. To prevent cross-contamination, the mother and child libraries were prepared a month apart and were sequenced in separate runs. Each donor had between roughly 450,000 and 2,300,000 distinct TCR beta clonotypes identified. Naive TCR beta clonotypes were estimated from low-frequency clonotypes matched to each donor's FACS-determined naive share, without sorting.

The TCR was taken from a woman between 40 and 55 years old in good health. What was sequenced was blood. The V and J segments used are TRBV5-1 and TRBJ1-2; tentative D gene TRBD1, with 5 bases matching. The CDR3 amino acid sequence is: CASSPGTSGADYGYTF. At the DNA level, the sequence is TGCGCCAGCAGCCCAGGGACTAGCGGGGCGGATTATGGCTACACCTTC.